These 19 T cell receptor beta chains were all obtained from the same sample, sequenced in a study of blood T cell repertoires in COVID-19. Here immunoSEQ multiplex PCR was the method, and the copy in TCRdb shows in-frame clones only, minus some. The sample holds about 74,000 clones, around three quarters seen once. Sequenced material: peripheral blood. These receptors were taken from a human donor in a cohort sampled during active COVID-19.

The rearrangement links TRBV18 to TRBJ2-7; unclear D gene. V lost 3 bases and J lost 7, with 16 bases in between. CDR3 size: 14 residues. Germline assignment: CDR1 KGHSH and CDR2 LQKENI. DNA of the CDR3: TGTGCCAGCTCACCGGCTGTTGGTGAAAGTGAGCAGTACTTC. Its translation is CASSPAVGESEQYF.

The chain has TRBV11-2 and TRBJ2-1, with 10 bases identical to TRBD1. Trimming took 2 bases from V and 6 from J; bases not matched to a gene: 4. The CDR3 is made up of 15 amino acids. Germline V gene sequence: CDR1 SGHAT, CDR2 FQNNGV. The CDR3 nucleotides read TGTGCCAGCAGCTTACTGACAGGGGGCCCCAATGAGCAGTTCTTC. Protein product: CASSLLTGGPNEQFF.

This sequence joins TRBV2 and TRBJ2-2; D is perhaps TRBD2 (5 bases). Trimming took off 3 bases at V and 6 bases at J, with 11 bases between the two ends. This CDR3 comprises 14 residues. The germline gives CDR1 SNHLY, CDR2 FYNNEI. Here the CDR3 reads CASSERGHPGELFF. The DNA for the CDR3 is TGTGCCAGCAGTGAGAGAGGGCACCCCGGGGAGCTGTTTTTT.

The chain is built from TRBV28 and TRBJ2-1, with TRBD2 matching 12 bases. Germline values: CDR1 MDHEN, CDR2 SYDVKM. This CDR3 comprises 14 residues. J lost 8 bases, V lost 11 bases, and 10 bases had no gene match. The CDR3 bases are TGTGCCGCGCGACTAGCGGGAGTCACGGATGAGCAGTTCTTC. Its translation: CAARLAGVTDEQFF.

The chain uses TRBV12-5 and TRBJ2-1, with 7 bases aligning to TRBD2. This CDR3 is 15 amino acids long. The V gene end was trimmed by 6 bases and the J gene end by 6 bases; junction bases not matched to a gene: 11. Germline values: CDR1 LGHNT, CDR2 FRNRAP. The CDR3: CASGLTPGGSNEQFF. CDR3 sequence (DNA): TGTGCTAGTGGCCTCACCCCCGGGGGGTCCAATGAGCAGTTCTTC.

The chain uses TRBV30 and TRBJ1-4; 10 bases match TRBD1. CDR3 length equals 16 residues. Germline V gene lookup returns CDR1 GTSNPN and CDR2 SVGIG (reference sequence). V was clipped by 1 base and J by 3 bases; unmatched bases: 5. Here the CDR3 DNA reads TGTGCCTGGAGTGCGGGACAGGGGTCAGCTAATGAAAAACTGTTTTTT. It encodes CAWSAGQGSANEKLFF.

V usage is TRBV18 and J usage is TRBJ2-7; 11 nucleotides align to TRBD1. The J segment lost 7 bases and the V segment lost 5 bases, leaving 7 bases of the junction unmatched. This CDR3 comprises 14 residues. Germline CDR1 is KGHSH and CDR2 is LQKENI. The CDR3 DNA reads TGTGCCAGCTCAACGGACAGGGGGCATGGGGAGCAGTACTTC. Protein sequence: CASSTDRGHGEQYF.

The chain joins TRBV12-3 or TRBV12-4 to TRBJ1-2; D may be TRBD1 (5 bases). CDR3 length: 12 residues. V lost 4 bases and J 8 bases, leaving 11 bases between the germline ends. The CDR3 protein is CASSSSGRGYTF. The CDR3 DNA is TGTGCCAGCAGTTCCTCAGGGAGGGGCTACACCTTC.

In this sample, this clone turned up once. The chain is built from TRBV2 and TRBJ1-2; D might be TRBD1 (5 bases). CDR3 length equals 14 residues. Trimming removed 8 bases at V and 7 bases at J, with 20 bases between. From germline, CDR1 is SNHLY and CDR2 FYNNEI. The CDR3 loop reads CASRLPREGSGYTF. The CDR3 nucleotides read TGTGCCAGCCGCCTCCCCAGGGAAGGATCTGGCTACACCTTC.

The V gene is TRBV19, the J gene TRBJ2-7; 10 bases line up with TRBD2. CDR3 length: 16 residues. V shed 3 bases and J 3 bases; nucleotides not matched to a gene: 8. Germline-derived CDR1 and CDR2 are LNHDA and SQIVND (reference sequence). The DNA for the CDR3 is TGTGCCAGTAGTATCCTAGCGGGAGTCCGCCTCTACGAGCAGTACTTC. The encoded protein is CASSILAGVRLYEQYF.

This clone was counted a single time. The chain recombines TRBV3-1 (or the pseudogene TRBV3-2) with TRBJ2-1; 9 bases match TRBD2. Trimming removed 3 bases from V and 9 bases from J; junction bases left unmatched: 6. The CDR3 extends over 14 amino acids. CDR1 and CDR2 from the germline V gene are LGHDT and YNNKEL (reference sequence). The CDR3 DNA sequence: TGTGCCAGCAGCCAGAGTAGCGGGAGAACTGAGCAGTTCTTC. Translating gives CASSQSSGRTEQFF.

The chain employs TRBV24-1 and TRBJ2-1, with a weak D call TRBD2 (6 bases). Germline values: CDR1 KGHDR, CDR2 SFDVKD. This CDR3 region has 15 residues. The V and J ends lost 4 bases and 3 bases respectively, with 12 bases between them. The CDR3 DNA follows: TGTGCCACCAGTGAGCGGGGACCATTCTACAATGAGCAGTTCTTC. Protein sequence: CATSERGPFYNEQFF.

CDR3 region: CASSRDRGPISQYF. Written as DNA, the CDR3 is TGTGCCAGTAGCCGGGACAGGGGGCCCATTTCGCAGTATTTT. The chain couples TRBV19 to TRBJ2-3, with 12 nucleotides matching TRBD1. V lost 6 bases and J lost 10; bases outside the gene matches: 8. Germline-derived CDR1 and CDR2 are LNHDA and SQIVND (reference sequence). The CDR3 consists of 14 residues.

The chain carries TRBV5-5 and TRBJ2-5; the match to TRBD2 covers 13 bases. The CDR3 runs 16 residues. V shed 4 bases, J shed 4 bases, and the junction held 7 bases outside the gene matches. Germline CDR1 reads SGHKS; CDR2 reads YYEKEE (reference sequence). CDR3 amino acids: CASSPGLAGVGETQYF. DNA of the CDR3: TGTGCCAGCAGCCCTGGACTAGCGGGAGTAGGAGAGACCCAGTACTTC.

This clone was seen only once. This rearrangement joins TRBV11-2 to TRBJ1-1; D unresolved. V gave up 1 base and J gave up 7 bases, with 13 bases separating them. CDR1 is SGHAT, CDR2 FQNNGV, per germline. The CDR3 has 14 residues. This chain's CDR3 is CASSLATAVNEAFF. The CDR3 coding sequence is TGTGCCAGCAGCTTAGCCACAGCGGTCAATGAAGCTTTCTTT.

The chain is built from TRBV6-6 and TRBJ2-1, with TRBD2 identical over 10 bases. CDR1 is MNHNY, CDR2 SVGAGI, per germline (reference sequence). The CDR3 is 14 amino acids. The junction had 5 bases not matched to a gene; V was cut back by 7 bases and J by 5 bases. CDR3 bases: TGTGCCAGCAAGGGGACTAGCGCTAACAATGAGCAGTTCTTC. It is translated as CASKGTSANNEQFF.

The V and J genes are TRBV28 and TRBJ2-7; tentative D call: TRBD1 (6 bases). The CDR3 covers 13 residues. The germline V and J ends were trimmed by 7 bases and 1 base, with 11 bases remaining between them. Germline lookup yields CDR1 MDHEN and CDR2 SYDVKM. The CDR3 region is CASTGTLSYEQYF. The CDR3, as DNA: TGTGCCAGCACGGGGACACTTTCCTACGAGCAGTACTTC.

The V call is TRBV3-1 (or the pseudogene TRBV3-2), the J call TRBJ1-6; 7 bases map to TRBD1. This CDR3 spans 13 amino acids. The ends lost 4 bases at V and 10 bases at J; junction bases unmatched: 4. CDR1 and CDR2 from the germline V gene are LGHDT and YNNKEL (reference sequence). The CDR3 DNA reads as TGTGCCAGCAGCCGGGACAGCCGATCACCCCTCCACTTT. It codes for CASSRDSRSPLHF.

The gene calls are TRBV28 and TRBJ2-7; 7 nucleotides align to TRBD2. The junction had 5 bases not matched to a gene; V was cut back by 6 bases and J by 0 bases. There are 14 residues in the CDR3. The germline CDR1 and CDR2 sequences are MDHEN and SYDVKM. CDR3 loop: CASRGGRDSYEQYF. The DNA for the CDR3 is TGTGCCAGCAGGGGGGGGAGGGACTCCTACGAGCAGTACTTC. The variable domain in full, with the rest retrieved from reference TRBV28 and TRBJ2-7, is DVKVTQSSRYLVKRTGEKVFLECVQDMDHENMFWYRQDPGLGLRLIYFSYDVKMKEKGDIPEGYSVSREKKERFSLILESASTNQTSMYLCASRGGRDSYEQYFGPGTRLTVT.